This TCR beta chain was found in a study of regulatory T cells in long-lasting Graves disease. Study context: Over 5 years on antithyroid drugs plus positive TSH receptor antibodies marked Graves' disease as persistent.

A note on this clonotype: The antigen is unknown.

Arm-PCR of CDR3 regions and iRepertoire HTBI primers were used to build TCR beta libraries. Using its own MiXCR run on the multiplex PCR reads, TCRdb lists one record per CDR3 protein. The table has about 430,000 distinct CDR3 sequences, about 21% seen once. Overall study results and limits: Persistent disease preferred TRBV28, TRBJ1-2 and TRBJ2-5; new disease, TRBV20-1 and TRBJ2-1. Investigators studied peripheral blood only, not thyroid tissue. Whereas new patients shared 970 or so public clonotypes, persistent patients shared more, at about 3,000.

The germline gives CDR1 KGHDR, CDR2 SFDVKD. The CDR3 length is 21 residues. V lost 0 bases, J lost 1 base, and 15 bases stayed unmatched. Time point given: persistent/refractory GD, antithyroid drugs over 5 years with positive TRAb. With RNA extracted from PBMCs as input, the TCR library was made. The receptor's source is a female donor with Graves disease. The V call is TRBV24-1, the J call TRBJ2-4, with 9 bases that match TRBD2. The material sequenced was peripheral blood mononuclear cells (PBMCs), taken when the disease was refractory, from a patient treated with antithyroid drugs. Here the CDR3 reads CATSDLLVAGGLGPAKNIQYF. The CDR3 bases are TGTGCCACCAGTGATTTGCTCGTCGCGGGAGGGCTTGGTCCGGCCAAAAACATTCAGTACTTC.